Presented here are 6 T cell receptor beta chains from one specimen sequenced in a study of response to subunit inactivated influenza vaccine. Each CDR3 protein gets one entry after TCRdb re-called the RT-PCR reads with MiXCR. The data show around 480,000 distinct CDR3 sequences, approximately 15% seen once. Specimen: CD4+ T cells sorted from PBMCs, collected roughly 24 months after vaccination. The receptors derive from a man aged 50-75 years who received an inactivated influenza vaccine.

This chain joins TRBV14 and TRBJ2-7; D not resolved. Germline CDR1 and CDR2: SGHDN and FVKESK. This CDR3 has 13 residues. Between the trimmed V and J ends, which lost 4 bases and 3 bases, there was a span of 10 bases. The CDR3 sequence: CASSRLTFYEQYF. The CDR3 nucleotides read TGTGCCAGCAGCCGTCTTACGTTCTACGAGCAGTACTTC.

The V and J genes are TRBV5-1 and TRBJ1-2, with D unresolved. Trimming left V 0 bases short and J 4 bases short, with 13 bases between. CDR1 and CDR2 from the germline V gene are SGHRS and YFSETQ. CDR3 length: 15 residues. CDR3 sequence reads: CASSLAVQSFYGYTF. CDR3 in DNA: TGCGCCAGCAGCTTGGCCGTTCAGAGCTTCTATGGCTACACCTTC. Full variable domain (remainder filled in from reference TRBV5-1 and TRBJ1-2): KAGVTQTPRYLIKTRGQQVTLSCSPISGHRSVSWYQQTPGQGLQFLFEYFSETQRNKGNFPGRFSGRQFSNSRSEMNVSTLELGDSALYLCASSLAVQSFYGYTFGSGTRLTVV.

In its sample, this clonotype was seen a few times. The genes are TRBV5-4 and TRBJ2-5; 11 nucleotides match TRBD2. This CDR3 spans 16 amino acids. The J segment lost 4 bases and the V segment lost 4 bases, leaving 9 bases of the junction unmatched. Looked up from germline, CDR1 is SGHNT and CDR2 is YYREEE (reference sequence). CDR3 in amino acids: CASSVGTSGLGETQYF. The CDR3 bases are TGTGCCAGCAGCGTTGGGACTAGCGGTCTGGGAGAGACCCAGTACTTC.

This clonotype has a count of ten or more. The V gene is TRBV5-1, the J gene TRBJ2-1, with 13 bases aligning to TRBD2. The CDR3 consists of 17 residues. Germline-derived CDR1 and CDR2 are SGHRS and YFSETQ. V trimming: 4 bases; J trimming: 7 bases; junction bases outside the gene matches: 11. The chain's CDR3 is CASSRGWGLAGKNEQFF. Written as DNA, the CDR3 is TGCGCCAGCAGCCGAGGTTGGGGACTAGCGGGAAAGAATGAGCAGTTCTTC.

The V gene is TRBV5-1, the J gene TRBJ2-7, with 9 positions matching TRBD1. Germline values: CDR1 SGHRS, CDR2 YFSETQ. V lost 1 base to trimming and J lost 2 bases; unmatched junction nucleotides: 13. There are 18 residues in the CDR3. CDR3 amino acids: CASSLQPSSGTGTYEQYF. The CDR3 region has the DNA TGCGCCAGCAGCTTGCAGCCTTCCTCCGGGACAGGGACCTACGAGCAGTACTTC.

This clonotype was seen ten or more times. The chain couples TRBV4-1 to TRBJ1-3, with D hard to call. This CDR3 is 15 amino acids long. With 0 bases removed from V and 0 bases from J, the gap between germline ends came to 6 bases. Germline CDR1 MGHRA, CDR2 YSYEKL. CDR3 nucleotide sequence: TGCGCCAGCAGCCAAGATAACAACTCTGGAAACACCATATATTTT. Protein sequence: CASSQDNNSGNTIYF.